The rows below give T cell receptor beta chains drawn from one sample of a study of immune evolution from preneoplasia to lung adenocarcinoma. The repertoire was sequenced with immunoSEQ multiplex PCR; TCRdb's copy has only in-frame clones and lacks some. The table includes roughly 3,500 clones, over 70% detected once. The sample taken for sequencing was FFPE adjacent normal lung tissue. The source of these receptors is a person aged 65 to 85 with lung adenocarcinoma. CDR3s include the opening cysteine and the closing phenylalanine or tryptophan. D genes are given only for firm matches. Only some rows state a clone size, as once, few, many or a class for expanded clones.

TRBJ1-1 TRBV7-9 once . TGTGCCAGCAGCTTTCTGGGGGCCTTGAACACTGAAGCTTTCTTT CASSFLGALNTEAFF
TRBJ2-7 TRBV7-9 once TRBD1 TGTGCCAGCAGCACTACAGGGGGCGAGCAGTACTTC CASSTTGGEQYF
TRBJ1-5 TRBV6-6 . . TGTGCCAGCAGTGACTGGAGCAATCAGCCCCAGCATTTT CASSDWSNQPQHF
TRBJ2-5 TRBV29-1 . . TGCAGCGTTCAGGAACCCCAAGAGACCCAGTACTTC CSVQEPQETQYF
TRBJ1-1 TRBV5-1 few . TGCGCCAGCAGCTTGACGGTCGAGAAGGTTGAAGCTTTCTTT CASSLTVEKVEAFF
TRBJ1-5 TRBV7-2 . . TGTGCCAGCAGCTCGAGCTTCGGGGGGGAGCAGCCCCAGCATTTT CASSSSFGGEQPQHF
TRBJ2-1 TRBV19 . . TGTGCCAGTAGCCGGCAGGCTGGTGGAGTGAATGAGCAGTTCTTC CASSRQAGGVNEQFF
TRBJ2-5 TRBV5-1 . . TGCGCCAGCAGCTTGGGCGGTGGTGAGACCCAGTACTTC CASSLGGGETQYF
TRBJ2-2 TRBV7-3 . . TGTGCCAGCAGCGGAGGGTTCGGGGAGCTGTTTTTT CASSGGFGELFF
TRBJ2-3 TRBV12-5 few TRBD1 TGTGCTAGTGCTAGGGACAGGGTAACAGATACGCAGTATTTT CASARDRVTDTQYF
TRBJ2-5 TRBV11-2 . TRBD2 TGTGCCAGCAGCTTAACGGGGGGGAGTGTACAAGAGACCCAGTACTTC CASSLTGGSVQETQYF
TRBJ2-1 TRBV2 . . TGTGCCAGCAGTTTCGGGGGCAGGGCAAATGAGCAGTTCTTC CASSFGGRANEQFF
TRBJ1-1 TRBV13 . . TGTGCCAGCAGCTTCACGGACCTGAAGAACACTGAAGCTTTCTTT CASSFTDLKNTEAFF
TRBJ2-3 TRBV7-3 . . TGTGCCAGCAGCTCAGAGACTCAAGGGGATACGCAGTATTTT CASSSETQGDTQYF
TRBJ2-2 TRBV2 . TRBD1 TGTGCCAGCAGGGGGACAGGCCCGCTGGGCACCGGGGAGCTGTTTTTT CASRGTGPLGTGELFF
TRBJ1-1 TRBV19 . . TGTGCCAGTAGTATAGAGGGGGTGAACACTGAAGCTTTCTTT CASSIEGVNTEAFF
TRBJ2-5 TRBV28 . TRBD1 TGTGCCAGCAGCCTTAGTACACAGGGGGGACAGGAGACCCAGTACTTC CASSLSTQGGQETQYF
TRBJ1-2 TRBV7-9 . . TGTGCCAGCAGACCCGGGAATAACTATGGCTACACCTTC CASRPGNNYGYTF
TRBJ1-2 TRBV25-1 once . TGTGCCAGCAGTGCTGCAGGGGTTGGCTACACCTTC CASSAAGVGYTF
TRBJ1-2 TRBV5-4 few . TGTGCCAGCAGCTTGGTTGGGAGCTACACCTTC CASSLVGSYTF
TRBJ2-1 TRBV11-2 few TRBD2 TGTGCCAGCAGCTTCCCGGGGGAGGGGAATGAGCAGTTCTTC CASSFPGEGNEQFF
TRBJ2-2 TRBV6-1 . . TGTGCCAGCAGTGTACGGAACACCAGGGAGCTGTTTTTT CASSVRNTRELFF